The count of the clone carrying this T cell receptor (beta chain) is one. The junction departs from germline at one end; a sequencing error may be responsible. CDR1 and CDR2 (germline): SGDLS, YYNGEE. This CDR3 region has 9 residues. The data were taken from a study of CD8+CD57+ T cells in acquired aplastic anemia. Study at large: About 3 ug was the average amount of DNA from sorted CD4+ and CD8+ cells.

Profiles of TCR beta VDJ and CDR3 were generated from a genomic DNA template. Each CDR3 protein gets one entry after TCRdb re-called the reads with MiXCR. The sample has about 190,000 distinct CDR3 sequences, under 55% seen once. CD8+CD57+ cell expansion, shown by flow cytometry, had occurred in the patients selected for sequencing. Patients uniformly had severe acquired aplastic anemia. The J gene is TRBJ2-7, the V gene TRBV9; D remains unclear. The sequenced material came from sorted CD4+, CD8+, or CD8+CD57+ T cells (not recorded which) from PBMCs. This clonotype was obtained from a human donor with aplastic anemia. CDR3 DNA: TGTGCCAGCAGCGTAGGGCCAGACTTC. This sequence encodes CASSVGPDF.